Below are 11 T cell receptor beta chains sequenced from a single sample in a study of blood T cells in healthy people across ages. With a J-beta primer mix and a sample-barcoded 5' primer, a second PCR ran 7 to 11 cycles. TCRdb re-called the 5' RACE reads through MiXCR, storing one row per CDR3 protein. The repertoire holds hundreds of thousands of distinct CDR3 sequences, with 55% to 70% as singletons. What was sequenced was blood. All receptors come from a man between 25 and 39 years old in good health.

This clonotype was found once. The rearrangement links TRBV7-9 to TRBJ2-4; D possibly uses TRBD1 or TRBD2 (5 bases each). The better agreement between TRBJ2-7 and the DNA end casts doubt on the J call. Germline CDR1 SEHNR, CDR2 FQNEAQ (reference sequence). The CDR3 is made up of 17 amino acids. The CDR3 region is CASSLGRRQEIPYEQYF. The CDR3 DNA sequence: TGTGCCAGCAGCTTGGGACGGAGACAAGAAATTCCCTACGAGCAGTACTTC.

The CDR3: CSASPQGAYQETQYF. The CDR3 DNA reads TGCAGTGCTTCTCCCCAGGGGGCTTACCAAGAGACCCAGTACTTC. The V call is TRBV20-1, the J call TRBJ2-5, with TRBD1 matching 8 bases. The CDR3 has 15 residues. CDR1 and CDR2 (germline): DFQATT, SNEGSKA (reference sequence). The junction had 8 bases not matched to a gene; V was cut back by 5 bases and J by 0 bases.

In this sample, this clonotype turned up a few times. Here the CDR3 reads CASSEHETQYF. DNA of the CDR3: TGTGCCAGCAGTGAACACGAGACCCAGTACTTC. V usage is TRBV2 and J usage is TRBJ2-5; D unclear. V dropped 2 bases and J dropped 5 bases, with 3 bases sitting between them. The CDR3 has 11 residues. Per germline, CDR1 SNHLY and CDR2 FYNNEI.

This clonotype was seen more than once but under ten times. This chain connects TRBV29-1 to TRBJ2-5; D is perhaps TRBD2 (5 bases). The V gene lost 8 bases and the J gene lost 5 bases, with 15 bases spanning the gap. Per germline, CDR1 SQVTM and CDR2 ANQGSEA. CDR3 size: 12 residues. The CDR3 here is CSLSGRGETQYF. The CDR3 DNA follows: TGCAGCCTCTCCGGTCGGGGTGAGACCCAGTACTTC. The full variable domain, in which reference TRBV29-1 and TRBJ2-5 provide the parts outside the CDR3, is SAVISQKPSRDICQRGTSLTIQCQVDSQVTMMFWYRQQPGQSLTLIATANQGSEATYESGFVIDKFPISRPNLTFSTLTVSNMSPEDSSIYLCSLSGRGETQYFGPGTRLLVL.

The chain is built from TRBV10-3 and TRBJ1-4, with 7 bases lining up with TRBD1. Per the germline V gene, CDR1 is ENHRY and CDR2 is SYGVKD. J lost 8 bases, V lost 0 bases, and 3 bases had no gene match. The CDR3 has 14 residues. The CDR3 bases are TGTGCCATCAGTGAGTCACCGGACAGGGAAAAACTGTTTTTT. Translation: CAISESPDREKLFF.

A remark on this clonotype: The junction departs from the called germline gene at one end, perhaps through a read error. The chain combines TRBV7-2 with TRBJ1-5; no firm D call. Germline CDR1 and CDR2: SGHTA and FQGNSA. CDR3 length: 12 residues. The CDR3 region is CASSLNGQRQHF. CDR3 nucleotide sequence: TGCGCCAGCAGCTTAAACGGGCAGCGCCAGCATTTT.

The rearrangement joins TRBV6-5 to TRBJ1-1; D may be TRBD1 (6 bases). This CDR3 is built from 13 residues. Germline-derived CDR1 and CDR2 are MNHEY and SVGAGI. Trimming took 8 bases from V and 7 from J, leaving 17 bases between them. The CDR3 is CASWPPKGGEAFF. CDR3 in DNA: TGTGCCAGCTGGCCTCCGAAGGGGGGTGAAGCTTTCTTT.

The sample holds many counts of this clonotype. The chain has TRBV28 and TRBJ2-7; TRBD1 agrees at 7 bases. V lost 6 bases, J lost 6 bases, and 11 bases stayed unmatched. The CDR3 is 14 amino acids. The germline gives CDR1 MDHEN, CDR2 SYDVKM. CDR3 loop: CASRNRGGVGEQYF. For the CDR3, the DNA is TGTGCCAGCAGGAACCGAGGGGGCGTCGGCGAGCAGTACTTC.

This clonotype was detected ten times or more. The CDR3 here is CASSLEGGRATDTQYF. The CDR3 DNA reads TGTGCCAGCAGCTTAGAGGGAGGCAGAGCCACAGATACGCAGTATTTT. V gene TRBV7-2 combines with J gene TRBJ2-3; a weak D match, TRBD2 (6 bases). The germline V gene encodes CDR1 SGHTA and CDR2 FQGNSA. The ends were cut back, 1 base at V and 2 bases at J, with 13 bases in the middle. This CDR3 is 16 amino acids long.

The V and J genes are TRBV6-2 or TRBV6-3 and TRBJ1-1; 7 bases align to TRBD1. CDR1 is MNHEY and CDR2 is SVGEGT in the germline V gene. Trimming at V came to 7 bases and at J to 3 bases, leaving 5 bases not matched to a gene. The CDR3 contains 13 residues. The CDR3 spells CASTQGWDTEAFF. Here the CDR3 DNA reads TGTGCCAGCACACAGGGGTGGGACACTGAAGCTTTCTTT.

V gene TRBV10-3 combines with J gene TRBJ2-3; 9 bases are shared with TRBD1. In germline, CDR1 is ENHRY, CDR2 SYGVKD. This CDR3 contains 15 residues. V gave up 6 bases and J gave up 0 bases; unmatched junction bases: 4. The CDR3 reads CAISTGTGSTDTQYF. The CDR3 DNA is TGTGCCATCAGCACCGGGACAGGGAGCACAGATACGCAGTATTTT.